The source of this T cell receptor (beta chain) is a study of blood T cell repertoires in COVID-19. Study-level information: Sources were T cells, B-cell-depleted T cells, or PBMCs; the material itself was cDNA or gDNA.

As originally analysed: Nucleated cell counts were estimated from reference gene primer amplification. Data came from immunoSEQ multiplex PCR; TCRdb stores just in-frame clones and leaves some out. D and trimming come from the DNA, and the V and J calls and clone size come from that table. The sample yields nearly 95,000 clones, about 87% seen once. This CDR3 contains 14 residues. Between the trimmed V and J ends, which lost 3 bases and 6 bases, there was a span of 14 bases. Germline V gene sequence: CDR1 MDHEN, CDR2 SYDVKM. The rearrangement joins TRBV28 to TRBJ1-2; the D gene is possibly TRBD1 (6 bases). The TCR was taken from a human donor with acute or convalescent COVID-19. The donor label of this sample is uncertain. Sequenced input: peripheral blood. CDR3 sequence (DNA): TGTGCCAGCAGTTTCGGGGGGGCCGGGGATGGCTACACCTTC. Amino acid sequence: CASSFGGAGDGYTF.